This TCR beta chain was profiled in a study of response to subunit inactivated influenza vaccine. V was trimmed by 1 base and J by 1 base, leaving 6 bases between them. Germline lookup yields CDR1 LNHNV and CDR2 YYDKDF (reference sequence). There are 14 residues in the CDR3. TCRdb redid the calling of the RT-PCR reads with MiXCR, one entry per CDR3 protein. The sample has under 750,000 distinct CDR3 sequences, over 9.5% seen once. The table lists this clonotype with a few counts. The target antigen is unknown. Overall study findings and caveats: There was a suggestion from the authors that each seasonal influenza vaccination recruits few new T cells.

The chain combines TRBV15 with TRBJ2-3; possible D gene TRBD2, 6 bases. Material: PBMCs from blood, obtained on the day of vaccination. This receptor was identified in a man over 45 who received an inactivated influenza vaccine. CDR3 sequence: CATSRVAGTDTQYF. The CDR3 DNA follows: TGTGCCACCAGCAGAGTAGCGGGCACAGATACGCAGTATTTT. The full variable domain, with the rest looked up from reference TRBV15 and TRBJ2-3, is DAMVIQNPRYQVTQFGKPVTLSCSQTLNHNVMYWYQQKSSQAPKLLFHYYDKDFNNEADTPDNFQSRRPNTSFCFLDIRSPGLGDTAMYLCATSRVAGTDTQYFGPGTRLTVL.